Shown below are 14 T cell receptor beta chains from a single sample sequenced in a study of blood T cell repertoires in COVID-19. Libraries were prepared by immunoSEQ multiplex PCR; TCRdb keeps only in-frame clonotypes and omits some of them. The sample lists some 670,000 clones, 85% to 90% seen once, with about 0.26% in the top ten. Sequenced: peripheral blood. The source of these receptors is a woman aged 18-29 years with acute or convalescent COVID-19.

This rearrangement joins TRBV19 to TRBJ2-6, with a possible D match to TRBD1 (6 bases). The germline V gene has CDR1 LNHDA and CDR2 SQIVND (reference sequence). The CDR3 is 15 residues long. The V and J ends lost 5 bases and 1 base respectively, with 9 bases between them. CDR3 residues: CASSPQGSGANVLTF. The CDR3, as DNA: TGTGCCAGTAGTCCACAGGGTTCTGGGGCCAACGTCCTGACTTTC.

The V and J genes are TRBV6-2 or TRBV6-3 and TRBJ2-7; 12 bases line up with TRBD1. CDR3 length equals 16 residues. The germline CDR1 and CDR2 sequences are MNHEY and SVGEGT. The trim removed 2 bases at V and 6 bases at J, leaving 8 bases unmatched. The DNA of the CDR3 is TGTGCCAGCAGTTACACAACCGGGACAGGGGGCAGCGAGCAGTACTTC. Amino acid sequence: CASSYTTGTGGSEQYF.

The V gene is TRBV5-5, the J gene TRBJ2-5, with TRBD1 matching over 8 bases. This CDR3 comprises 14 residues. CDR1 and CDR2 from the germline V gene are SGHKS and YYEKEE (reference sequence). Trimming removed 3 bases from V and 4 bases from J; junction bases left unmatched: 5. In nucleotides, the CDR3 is TGTGCCAGCAGCTCTACAGGGGGGAGAGAGACCCAGTACTTC. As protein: CASSSTGGRETQYF.

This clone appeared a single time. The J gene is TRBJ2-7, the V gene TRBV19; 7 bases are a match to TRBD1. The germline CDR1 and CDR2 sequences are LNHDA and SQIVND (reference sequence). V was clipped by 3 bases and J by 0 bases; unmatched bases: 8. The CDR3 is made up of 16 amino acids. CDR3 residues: CASSMTGKHNSYEQYF. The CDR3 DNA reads TGTGCCAGTAGTATGACAGGGAAGCACAACTCCTACGAGCAGTACTTC.

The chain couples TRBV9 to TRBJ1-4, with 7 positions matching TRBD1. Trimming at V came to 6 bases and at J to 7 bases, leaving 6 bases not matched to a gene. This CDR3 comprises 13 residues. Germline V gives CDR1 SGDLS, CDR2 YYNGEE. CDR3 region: CASKGADGEKLFF. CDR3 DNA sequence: TGTGCCAGCAAGGGGGCAGATGGTGAAAAACTGTTTTTT.

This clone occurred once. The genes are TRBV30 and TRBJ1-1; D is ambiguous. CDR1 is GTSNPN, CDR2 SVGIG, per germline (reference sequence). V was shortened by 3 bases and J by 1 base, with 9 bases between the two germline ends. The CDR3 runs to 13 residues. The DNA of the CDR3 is TGTGCCTGGAGCACGACACGGAACACTGAAGCTTTCTTT. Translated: CAWSTTRNTEAFF.

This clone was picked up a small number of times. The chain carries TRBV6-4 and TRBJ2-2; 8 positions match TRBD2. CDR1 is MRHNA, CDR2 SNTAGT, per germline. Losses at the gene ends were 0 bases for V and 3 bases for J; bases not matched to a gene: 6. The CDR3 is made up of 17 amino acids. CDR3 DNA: TGTGCCAGCAGTGACTCTCCCGTCGGGAGGGACACCGGGGAGCTGTTTTTT. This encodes CASSDSPVGRDTGELFF.

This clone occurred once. The CDR3 DNA reads TGTGCCAGCACCACGGGACAGGGGGCGGAAGGCTACACCTTC. It encodes CASTTGQGAEGYTF. The chain carries TRBV11-2 and TRBJ1-2; 12 nucleotides align to TRBD1. In germline, CDR1 is SGHAT, CDR2 FQNNGV. The CDR3 runs 14 residues. Trimming removed 7 bases from V and 8 bases from J; junction bases left unmatched: 8.

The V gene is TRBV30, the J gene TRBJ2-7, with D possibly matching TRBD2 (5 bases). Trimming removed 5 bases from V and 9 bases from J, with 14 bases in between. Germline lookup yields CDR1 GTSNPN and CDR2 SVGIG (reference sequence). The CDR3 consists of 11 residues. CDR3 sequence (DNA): TGTGCCTGGGGACGGGAAAACGGGCAGTACTTC. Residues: CAWGRENGQYF.

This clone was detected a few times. As DNA, the CDR3 is TGTGCCAGCGGAGCTGCTCTCGGCTCCTACGAGCAGTACTTC. Protein: CASGAALGSYEQYF. The V call is TRBV28, the J call TRBJ2-7; no clear D gene. The V end was cut by 8 bases, the J end by 0 bases, with 14 bases between. Germline CDR1 reads MDHEN; CDR2 reads SYDVKM. This CDR3 has 14 residues.

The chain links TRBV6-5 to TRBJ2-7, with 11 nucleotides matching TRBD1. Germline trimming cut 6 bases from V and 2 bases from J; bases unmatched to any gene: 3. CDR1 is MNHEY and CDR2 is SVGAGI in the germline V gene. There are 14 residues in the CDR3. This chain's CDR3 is CASSRGQGAYEQYF. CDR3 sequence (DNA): TGTGCCAGCAGCCGGGGACAGGGGGCCTACGAGCAGTACTTC.

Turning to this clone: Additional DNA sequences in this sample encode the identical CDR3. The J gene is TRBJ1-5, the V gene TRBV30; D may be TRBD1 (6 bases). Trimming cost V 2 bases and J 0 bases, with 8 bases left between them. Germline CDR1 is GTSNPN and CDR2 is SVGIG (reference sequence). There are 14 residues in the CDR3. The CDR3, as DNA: TGTGCCTGGAGTAGGGGGAGTAGCAATCAGCCCCAGCATTTT. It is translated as CAWSRGSSNQPQHF.

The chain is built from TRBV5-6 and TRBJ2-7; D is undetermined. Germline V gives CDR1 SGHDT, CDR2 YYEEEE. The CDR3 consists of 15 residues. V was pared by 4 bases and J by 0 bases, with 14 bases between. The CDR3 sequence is CASSPRGVISYEQYF. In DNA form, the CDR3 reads TGTGCCAGCAGCCCTCGTGGAGTCATCTCCTACGAGCAGTACTTC.

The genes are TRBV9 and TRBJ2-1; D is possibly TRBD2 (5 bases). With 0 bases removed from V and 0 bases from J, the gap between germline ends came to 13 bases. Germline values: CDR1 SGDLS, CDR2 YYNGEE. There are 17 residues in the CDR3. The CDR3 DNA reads TGTGCCAGCAGCGTAGCCCTGGGGAGTAGCTCCTACAATGAGCAGTTCTTC. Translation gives CASSVALGSSSYNEQFF.